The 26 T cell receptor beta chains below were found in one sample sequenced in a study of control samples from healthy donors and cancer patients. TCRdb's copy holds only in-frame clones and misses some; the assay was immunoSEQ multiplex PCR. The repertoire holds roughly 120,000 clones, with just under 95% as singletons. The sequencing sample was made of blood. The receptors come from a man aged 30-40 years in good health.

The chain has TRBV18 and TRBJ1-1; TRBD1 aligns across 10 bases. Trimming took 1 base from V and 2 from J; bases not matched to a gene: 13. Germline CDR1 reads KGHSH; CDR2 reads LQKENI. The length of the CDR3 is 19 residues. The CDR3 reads CASSPRRQGARIINTEAFF. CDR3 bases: TGTGCCAGCTCACCACGAAGACAGGGGGCAAGAATCATTAACACTGAAGCTTTCTTT.

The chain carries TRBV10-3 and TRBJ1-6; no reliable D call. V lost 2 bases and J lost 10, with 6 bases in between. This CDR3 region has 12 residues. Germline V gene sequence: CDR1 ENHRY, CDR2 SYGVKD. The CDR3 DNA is TGTGCCATCAGTGAGGGCCTCTCACCCCTCCACTTT. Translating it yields CAISEGLSPLHF.

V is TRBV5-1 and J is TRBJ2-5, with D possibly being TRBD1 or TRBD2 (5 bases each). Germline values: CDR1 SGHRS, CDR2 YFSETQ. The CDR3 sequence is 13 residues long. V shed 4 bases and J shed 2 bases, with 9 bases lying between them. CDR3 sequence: CASSDGTQETQYF. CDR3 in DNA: TGCGCCAGCAGCGACGGGACGCAAGAGACCCAGTACTTC.

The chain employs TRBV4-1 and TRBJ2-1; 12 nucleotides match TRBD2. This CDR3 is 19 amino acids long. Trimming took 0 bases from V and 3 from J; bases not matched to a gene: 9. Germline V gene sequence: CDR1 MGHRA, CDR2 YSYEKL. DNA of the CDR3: TGCGCCAGCAGCCAAGATCCCCCTAGCGGGGGGGTCCGCTACAATGAGCAGTTCTTC. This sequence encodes CASSQDPPSGGVRYNEQFF.

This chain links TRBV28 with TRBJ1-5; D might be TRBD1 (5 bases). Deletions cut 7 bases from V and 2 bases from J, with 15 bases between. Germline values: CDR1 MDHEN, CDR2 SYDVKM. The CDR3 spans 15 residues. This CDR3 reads CASTSGGGGNQPQHF. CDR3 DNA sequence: TGTGCCAGCACCTCGGGGGGTGGTGGCAATCAGCCCCAGCATTTT.

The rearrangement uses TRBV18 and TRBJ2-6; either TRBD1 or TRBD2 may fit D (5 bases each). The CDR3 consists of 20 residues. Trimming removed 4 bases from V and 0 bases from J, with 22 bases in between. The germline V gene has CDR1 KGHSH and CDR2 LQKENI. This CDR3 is CASSQLVGTSIYSGANVLTF. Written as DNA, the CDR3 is TGTGCCAGCTCACAGTTGGTCGGGACCTCTATTTACTCTGGGGCCAACGTCCTGACTTTC.

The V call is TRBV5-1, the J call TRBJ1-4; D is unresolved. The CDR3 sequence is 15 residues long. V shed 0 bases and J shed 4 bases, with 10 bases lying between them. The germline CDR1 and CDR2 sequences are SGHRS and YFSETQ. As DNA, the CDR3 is TGCGCCAGCAGCTTGGAGGCCTCCCGTAATGAAAAACTGTTTTTT. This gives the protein CASSLEASRNEKLFF.

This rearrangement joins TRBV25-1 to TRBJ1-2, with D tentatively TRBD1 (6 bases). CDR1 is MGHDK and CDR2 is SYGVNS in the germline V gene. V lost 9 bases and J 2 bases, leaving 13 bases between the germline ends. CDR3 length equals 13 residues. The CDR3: CASSKGGNYGYTF. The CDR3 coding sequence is TGTGCCAGTTCGAAGGGGGGGAACTATGGCTACACCTTC.

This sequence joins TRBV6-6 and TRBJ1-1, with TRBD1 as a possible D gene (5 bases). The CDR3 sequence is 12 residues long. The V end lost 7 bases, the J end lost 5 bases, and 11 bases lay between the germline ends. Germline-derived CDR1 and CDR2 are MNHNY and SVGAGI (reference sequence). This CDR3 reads CASTPGGTEAFF. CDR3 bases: TGTGCCAGCACCCCCGGGGGTACTGAAGCTTTCTTT.

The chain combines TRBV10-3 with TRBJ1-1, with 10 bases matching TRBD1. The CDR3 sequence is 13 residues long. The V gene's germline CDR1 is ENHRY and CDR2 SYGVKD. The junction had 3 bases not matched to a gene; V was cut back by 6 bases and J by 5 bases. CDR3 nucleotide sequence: TGTGCCATCAGCGGACAGGGGGGGACTGAAGCTTTCTTT. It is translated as CAISGQGGTEAFF.

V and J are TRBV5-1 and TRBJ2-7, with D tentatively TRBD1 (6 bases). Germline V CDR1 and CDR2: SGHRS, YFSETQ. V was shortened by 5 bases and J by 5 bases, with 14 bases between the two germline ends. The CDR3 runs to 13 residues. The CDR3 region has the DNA TGCGCCAGCAGTATAACAGGGTTCAACGAGCAGTACTTC. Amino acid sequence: CASSITGFNEQYF.

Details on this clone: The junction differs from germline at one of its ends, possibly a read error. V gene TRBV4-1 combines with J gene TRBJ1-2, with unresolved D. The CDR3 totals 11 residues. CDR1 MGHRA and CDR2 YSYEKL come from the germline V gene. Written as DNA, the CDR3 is TGCGCCAGCAGCCAAGAGGGCGCACGCGCCTTC. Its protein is CASSQEGARAF.

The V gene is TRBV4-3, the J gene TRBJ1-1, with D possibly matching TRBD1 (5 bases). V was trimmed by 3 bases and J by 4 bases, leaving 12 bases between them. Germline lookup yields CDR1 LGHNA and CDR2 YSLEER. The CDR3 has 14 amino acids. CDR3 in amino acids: CASSQDTGFTEAFF. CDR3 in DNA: TGCGCCAGCAGCCAGGATACAGGATTCACTGAAGCTTTCTTT.

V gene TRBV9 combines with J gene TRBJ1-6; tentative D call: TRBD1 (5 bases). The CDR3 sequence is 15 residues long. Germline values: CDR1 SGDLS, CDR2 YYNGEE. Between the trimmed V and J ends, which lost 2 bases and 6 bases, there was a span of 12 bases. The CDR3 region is CASSVRGETNSPLHF. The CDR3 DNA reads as TGTGCCAGCAGCGTTCGGGGCGAAACTAATTCACCCCTCCACTTT.

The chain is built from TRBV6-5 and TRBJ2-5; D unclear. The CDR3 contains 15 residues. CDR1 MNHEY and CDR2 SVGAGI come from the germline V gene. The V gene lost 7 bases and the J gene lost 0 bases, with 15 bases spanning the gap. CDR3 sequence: CASNRSRTHQETQYF. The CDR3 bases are TGTGCCAGCAATAGGAGCAGGACCCACCAAGAGACCCAGTACTTC.

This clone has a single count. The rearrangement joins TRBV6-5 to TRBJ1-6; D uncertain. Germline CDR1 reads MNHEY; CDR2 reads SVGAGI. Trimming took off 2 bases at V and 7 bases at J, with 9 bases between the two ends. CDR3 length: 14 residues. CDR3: CASSYMAGNSPLHF. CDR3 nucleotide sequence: TGTGCCAGCAGTTACATGGCGGGGAATTCACCCCTCCACTTT.

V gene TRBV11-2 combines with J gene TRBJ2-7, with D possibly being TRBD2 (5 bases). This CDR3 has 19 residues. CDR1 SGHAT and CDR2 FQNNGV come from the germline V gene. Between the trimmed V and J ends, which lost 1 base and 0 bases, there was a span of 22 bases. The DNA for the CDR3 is TGTGCCAGCAGCTTAGCGAGGGAGCCCTATCCACATACCTCCTACGAGCAGTACTTC. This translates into CASSLAREPYPHTSYEQYF.

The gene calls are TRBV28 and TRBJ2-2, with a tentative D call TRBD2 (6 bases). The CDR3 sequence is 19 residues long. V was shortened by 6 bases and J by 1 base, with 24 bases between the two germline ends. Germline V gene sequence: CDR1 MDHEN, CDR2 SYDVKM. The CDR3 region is CASSPRAGRDWQNTGELFF. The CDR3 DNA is TGTGCCAGCAGCCCCCGGGCCGGGCGGGACTGGCAGAACACCGGGGAGCTGTTTTTT.

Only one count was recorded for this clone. The CDR3 nucleotides read TGTGCCAGCTCCACAGGGGGCGATTCACCCCTCCACTTT. Protein: CASSTGGDSPLHF. The chain joins TRBV18 to TRBJ1-6; TRBD1 matches at 9 bases. The CDR3 runs 13 residues. Per germline, CDR1 KGHSH and CDR2 LQKENI. Trimming at V came to 6 bases and at J to 8 bases, leaving 2 bases not matched to a gene.

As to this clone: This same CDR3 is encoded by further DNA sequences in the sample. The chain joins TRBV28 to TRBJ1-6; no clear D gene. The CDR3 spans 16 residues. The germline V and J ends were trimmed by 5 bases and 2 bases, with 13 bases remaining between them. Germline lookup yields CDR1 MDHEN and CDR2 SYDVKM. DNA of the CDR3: TGTGCCAGCAGTCCGTCACAGTGGGCCTATAATTCACCCCTCCACTTT. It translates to CASSPSQWAYNSPLHF.

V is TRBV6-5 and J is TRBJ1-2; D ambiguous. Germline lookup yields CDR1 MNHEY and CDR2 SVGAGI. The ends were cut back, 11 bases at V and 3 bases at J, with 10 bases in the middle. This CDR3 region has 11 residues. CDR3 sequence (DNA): TGTGCCCTTTGGGAGGACTATGGCTACACCTTC. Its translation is CALWEDYGYTF.

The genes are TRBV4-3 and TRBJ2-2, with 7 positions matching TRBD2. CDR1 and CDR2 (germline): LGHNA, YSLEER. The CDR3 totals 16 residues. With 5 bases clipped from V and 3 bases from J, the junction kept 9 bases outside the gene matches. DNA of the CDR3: TGCGCCAGCAGCTCAGCCATTAGCGGGTACACCGGGGAGCTGTTTTTT. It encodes CASSSAISGYTGELFF.

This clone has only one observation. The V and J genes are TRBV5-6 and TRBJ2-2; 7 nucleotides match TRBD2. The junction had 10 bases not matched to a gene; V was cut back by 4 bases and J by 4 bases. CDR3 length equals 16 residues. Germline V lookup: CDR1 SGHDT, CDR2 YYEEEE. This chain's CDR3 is CASSRLLAATTGELFF. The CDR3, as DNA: TGTGCCAGCAGCAGGCTCCTAGCGGCGACCACCGGGGAGCTGTTTTTT.

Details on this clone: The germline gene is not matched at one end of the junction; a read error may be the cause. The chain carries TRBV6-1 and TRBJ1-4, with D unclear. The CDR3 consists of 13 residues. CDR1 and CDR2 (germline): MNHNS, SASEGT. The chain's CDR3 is CASREGPNEKLFF. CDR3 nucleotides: TGTGCCAGCAGAGAAGGTCCCAATGAAAAACTGTTTTTT.

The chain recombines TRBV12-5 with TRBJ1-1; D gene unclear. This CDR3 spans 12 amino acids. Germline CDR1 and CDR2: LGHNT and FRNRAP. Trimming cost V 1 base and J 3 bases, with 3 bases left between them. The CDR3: CASGLAHTEAFF. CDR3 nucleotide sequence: TGTGCTAGTGGTTTGGCCCACACTGAAGCTTTCTTT.

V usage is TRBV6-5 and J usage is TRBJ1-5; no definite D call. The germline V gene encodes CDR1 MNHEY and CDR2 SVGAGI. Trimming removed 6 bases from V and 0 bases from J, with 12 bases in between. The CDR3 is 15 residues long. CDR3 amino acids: CASSRQPNSNQPQHF. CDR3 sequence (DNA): TGTGCCAGCAGCCGCCAGCCGAATAGCAATCAGCCCCAGCATTTT.